A selection of T cell receptor beta chains follows, all from one sample in a study of T cell responses to AZD1222 COVID-19 vaccine. The data were produced by immunoSEQ multiplex PCR, yet TCRdb's version contains in-frame clones alone and is incomplete. The data hold some 180,000 clones, with roughly nine tenths observed a single time. The sequencing here drew on peripheral blood, taken 28 days after the second AZD1222 dose. The receptors come from an adult who received the AZD1222 COVID-19 vaccine. CDR3s leave out the opening cysteine and the closing phenylalanine or tryptophan.

TRBV5-6,14,TRBJ2-5,ASSLGFLQGQETQY
TRBV4-3,12,TRBJ1-4,ASSRTGSNEKLF
TRBV30,12,TRBJ1-5,AWGRTGRWQPQH
TRBV11-2,16,TRBJ2-6,ASRRQGASPTGANVLT
TRBV7-2,14,TRBJ2-1,ASSSTPGLARSWQF
TRBV19,16,TRBJ2-6,ASNPPDRTFPGANVLT
TRBV5-5,15,TRBJ2-1,ASSLPRGSGSYNEQF
TRBV18,14,TRBJ1-5,ASSPRGVSGNQPQH
TRBV7-8,12,TRBJ1-2,ASGRLGEYYGYT
TRBV7-3,14,TRBJ2-2,ASSQGSGANTGELF
TRBV6-1,12,TRBJ1-5,ASSEVEGAQPQH
TRBV27,11,TRBJ1-2,ASSSGTAYGYT
TRBV19,14,TRBJ1-4,ASSIGGRPTNEKLF
TRBV2,11,TRBJ1-3,ASRWGQGNTIY
TRBV6-5,13,TRBJ2-7,ASSYSSATSYEQY
TRBV9,14,TRBJ2-2,ASSVVSSENTGELF
TRBV23-1,17,TRBJ1-1,ASSHTLPGSRSWCTEAF
TRBV14,12,TRBJ2-7,ASSQVRGYGEQY
TRBV7-9,13,TRBJ2-4,ASSFGSGAKNIQY
TRBV27,14,TRBJ2-7,ASSSLRAGGRDEQY
TRBV7-2,14,TRBJ1-2,ASSTHPGQISYGYT
TRBV7-8,12,TRBJ2-5,ASSLATVQETQY
TRBV29-1,13,TRBJ1-4,SAQKEVRGYPQLF
TRBV6-5,11,TRBJ1-3,ASSLNFGNTIY
TRBV6-2/TRBV6-3,16,TRBJ2-5,ASSYRYGGGNFQETQY
TRBV7-2,13,TRBJ2-2,ASSQRGRGTGELF
TRBV19,13,TRBJ2-2,ASRRQGANTGELF